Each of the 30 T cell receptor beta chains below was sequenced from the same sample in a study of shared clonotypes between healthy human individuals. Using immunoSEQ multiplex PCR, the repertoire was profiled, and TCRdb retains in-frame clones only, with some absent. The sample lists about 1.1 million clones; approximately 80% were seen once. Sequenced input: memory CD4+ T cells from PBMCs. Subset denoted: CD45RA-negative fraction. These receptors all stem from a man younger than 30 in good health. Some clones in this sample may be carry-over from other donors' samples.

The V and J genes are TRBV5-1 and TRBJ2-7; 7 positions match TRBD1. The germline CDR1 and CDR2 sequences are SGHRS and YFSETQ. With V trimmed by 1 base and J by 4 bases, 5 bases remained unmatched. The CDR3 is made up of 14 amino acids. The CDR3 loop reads CASSLTGVEYEQYF. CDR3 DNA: TGCGCCAGCAGCTTGACAGGGGTTGAGTACGAGCAGTACTTC.

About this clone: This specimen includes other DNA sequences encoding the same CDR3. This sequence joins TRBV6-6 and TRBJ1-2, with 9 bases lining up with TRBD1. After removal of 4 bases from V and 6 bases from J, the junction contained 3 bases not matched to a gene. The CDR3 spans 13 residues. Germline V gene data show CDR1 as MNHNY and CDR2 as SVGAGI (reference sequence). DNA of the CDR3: TGTGCCAGCAGTTTGGGACAGGGAGATGGCTACACCTTC. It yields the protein CASSLGQGDGYTF.

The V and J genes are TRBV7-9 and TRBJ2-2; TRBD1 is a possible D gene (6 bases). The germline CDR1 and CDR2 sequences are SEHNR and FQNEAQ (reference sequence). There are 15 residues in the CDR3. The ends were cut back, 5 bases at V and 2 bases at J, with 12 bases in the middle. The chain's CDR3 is CASSVGDTNTGELFF. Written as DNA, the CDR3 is TGTGCCAGCAGCGTCGGGGACACAAACACCGGGGAGCTGTTTTTT.

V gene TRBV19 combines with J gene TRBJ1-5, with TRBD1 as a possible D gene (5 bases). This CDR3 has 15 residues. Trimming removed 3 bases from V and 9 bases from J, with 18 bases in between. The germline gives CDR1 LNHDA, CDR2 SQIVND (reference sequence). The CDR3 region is CASSIGDRISTPQHF. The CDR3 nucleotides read TGTGCCAGTAGTATCGGGGACCGAATTTCGACGCCCCAGCATTTT.

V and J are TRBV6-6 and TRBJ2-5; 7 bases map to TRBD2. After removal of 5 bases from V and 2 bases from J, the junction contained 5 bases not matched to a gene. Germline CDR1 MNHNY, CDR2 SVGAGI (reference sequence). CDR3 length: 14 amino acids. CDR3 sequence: CASSPRLAQETQYF. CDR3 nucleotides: TGTGCCAGCAGTCCAAGACTAGCTCAAGAGACCCAGTACTTC.

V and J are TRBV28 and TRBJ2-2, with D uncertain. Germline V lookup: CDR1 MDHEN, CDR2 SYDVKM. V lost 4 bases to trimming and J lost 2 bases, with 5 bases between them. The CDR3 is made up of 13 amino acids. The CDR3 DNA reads TGTGCCAGCAGTTGGAGTAACACCGGGGAGCTGTTTTTT. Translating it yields CASSWSNTGELFF. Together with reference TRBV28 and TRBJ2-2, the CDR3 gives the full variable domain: DVKVTQSSRYLVKRTGEKVFLECVQDMDHENMFWYRQDPGLGLRLIYFSYDVKMKEKGDIPEGYSVSREKKERFSLILESASTNQTSMYLCASSWSNTGELFFGEGSRLTVL.

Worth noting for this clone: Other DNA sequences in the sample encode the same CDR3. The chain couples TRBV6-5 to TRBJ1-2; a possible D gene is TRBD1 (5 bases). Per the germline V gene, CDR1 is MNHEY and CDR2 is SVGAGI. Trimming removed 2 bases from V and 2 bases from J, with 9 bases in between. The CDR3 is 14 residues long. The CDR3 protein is CASSYGGTNYGYTF. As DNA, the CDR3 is TGTGCCAGCAGTTACGGGGGTACAAACTATGGCTACACCTTC.

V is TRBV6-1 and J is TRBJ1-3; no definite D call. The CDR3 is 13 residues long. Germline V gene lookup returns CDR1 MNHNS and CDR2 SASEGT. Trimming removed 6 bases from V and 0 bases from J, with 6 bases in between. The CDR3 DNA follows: TGTGCCAGCAGCGCGTTCTCTGGAAACACCATATATTTT. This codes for CASSAFSGNTIYF.

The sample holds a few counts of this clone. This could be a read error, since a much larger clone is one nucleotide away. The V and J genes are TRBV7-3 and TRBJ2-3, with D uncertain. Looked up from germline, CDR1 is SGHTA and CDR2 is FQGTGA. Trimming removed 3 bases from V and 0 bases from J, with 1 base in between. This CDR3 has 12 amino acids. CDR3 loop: CASSFSTDTQYF. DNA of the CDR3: TGTGCCAGCAGCTTTAGCACAGATACGCAGTATTTT.

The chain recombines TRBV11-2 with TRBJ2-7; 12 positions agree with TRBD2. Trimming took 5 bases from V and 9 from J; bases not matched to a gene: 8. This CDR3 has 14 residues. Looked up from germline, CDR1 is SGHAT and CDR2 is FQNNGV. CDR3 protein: CASSHWTSGEMQYF. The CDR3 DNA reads TGTGCCAGCAGCCACTGGACTAGCGGGGAGATGCAGTACTTC.

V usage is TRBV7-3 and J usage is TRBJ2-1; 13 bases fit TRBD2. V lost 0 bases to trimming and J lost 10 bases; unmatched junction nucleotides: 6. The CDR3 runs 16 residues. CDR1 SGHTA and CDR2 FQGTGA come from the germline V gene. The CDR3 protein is CASSLTGLAGKNEQFF. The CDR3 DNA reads TGTGCCAGCAGCTTAACGGGACTAGCGGGGAAGAACGAGCAGTTCTTC.

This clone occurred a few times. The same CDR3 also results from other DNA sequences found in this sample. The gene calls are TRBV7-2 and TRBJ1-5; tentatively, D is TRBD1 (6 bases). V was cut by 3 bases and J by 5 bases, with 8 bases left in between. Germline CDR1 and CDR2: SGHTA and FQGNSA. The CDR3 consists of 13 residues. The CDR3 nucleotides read TGTGCCAGCAGCTTCGCAGGGGATCAGCCCCAGCATTTT. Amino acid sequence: CASSFAGDQPQHF.

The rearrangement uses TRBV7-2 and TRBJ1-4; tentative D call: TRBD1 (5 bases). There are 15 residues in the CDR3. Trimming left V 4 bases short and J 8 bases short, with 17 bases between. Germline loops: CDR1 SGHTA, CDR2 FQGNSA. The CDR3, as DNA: TGTGCCAGCAGCTCCCTTACAGGCCTCGGGGAAAAACTGTTTTTT. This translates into CASSSLTGLGEKLFF.

CDR3 sequence (DNA): TGTGCCAGCACCCCCGGGCCGGGACAACGTGAGCAGTTCTTC. Residues: CASTPGPGQREQFF. The rearrangement uses TRBV9 and TRBJ2-1; possible D gene TRBD1, 6 bases. Trimming stripped 6 bases from V and 9 bases from J, with 19 bases between. Germline loops: CDR1 SGDLS, CDR2 YYNGEE. The CDR3 consists of 14 residues.

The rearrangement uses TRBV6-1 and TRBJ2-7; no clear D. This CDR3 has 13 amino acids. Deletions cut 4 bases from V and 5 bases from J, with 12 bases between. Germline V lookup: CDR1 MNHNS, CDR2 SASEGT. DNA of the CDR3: TGTGCCAGCAGTGTAATTTTGTTGGACGAGCAGTACTTC. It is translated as CASSVILLDEQYF.

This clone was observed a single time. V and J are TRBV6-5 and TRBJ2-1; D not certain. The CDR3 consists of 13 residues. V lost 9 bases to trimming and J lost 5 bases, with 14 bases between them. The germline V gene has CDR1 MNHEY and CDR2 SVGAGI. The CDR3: CASRMVWDNEQFF. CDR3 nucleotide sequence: TGTGCCAGTCGGATGGTATGGGACAATGAGCAGTTCTTC.

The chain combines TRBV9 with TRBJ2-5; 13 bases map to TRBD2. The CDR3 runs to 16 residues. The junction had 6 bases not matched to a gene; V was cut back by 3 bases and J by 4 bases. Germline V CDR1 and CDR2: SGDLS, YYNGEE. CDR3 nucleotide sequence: TGTGCCAGCAGCGCCAGACTAGCGGGAGGTGCAGAGACCCAGTACTTC. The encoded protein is CASSARLAGGAETQYF. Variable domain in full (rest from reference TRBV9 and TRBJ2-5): DSGVTQTPKHLITATGQRVTLRCSPRSGDLSVYWYQQSLDQGLQFLIQYYNGEERAKGNILERFSAQQFPDLHSELNLSSLELGDSALYFCASSARLAGGAETQYFGPGTRLLVL.

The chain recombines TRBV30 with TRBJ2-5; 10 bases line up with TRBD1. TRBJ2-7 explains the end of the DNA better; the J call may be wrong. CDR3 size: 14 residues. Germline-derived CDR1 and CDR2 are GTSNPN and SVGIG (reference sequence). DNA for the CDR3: TGTGCCTGGAGTGTCCGGACAGGGGGCTACGAGCAGTACTTC. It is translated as CAWSVRTGGYEQYF.

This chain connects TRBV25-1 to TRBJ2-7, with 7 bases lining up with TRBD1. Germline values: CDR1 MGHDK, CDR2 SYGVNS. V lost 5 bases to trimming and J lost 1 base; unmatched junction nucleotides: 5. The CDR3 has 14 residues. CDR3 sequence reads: CASSKTGTSYEQYF. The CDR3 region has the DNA TGTGCCAGCAGTAAGACAGGGACATCCTACGAGCAGTACTTC.

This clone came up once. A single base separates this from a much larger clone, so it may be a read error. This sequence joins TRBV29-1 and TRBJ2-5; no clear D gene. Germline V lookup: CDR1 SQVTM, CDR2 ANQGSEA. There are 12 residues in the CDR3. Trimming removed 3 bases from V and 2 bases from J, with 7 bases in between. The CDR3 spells CSVDEIQETQYF. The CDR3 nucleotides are TGCAGCGTTGATGAGATACAAGAGACCCAGTACTTC.

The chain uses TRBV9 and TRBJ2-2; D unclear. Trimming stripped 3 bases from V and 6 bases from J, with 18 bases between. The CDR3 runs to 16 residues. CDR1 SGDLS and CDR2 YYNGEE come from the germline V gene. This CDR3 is CASSERRAQGPGELFF. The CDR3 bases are TGTGCCAGCAGCGAGCGCCGGGCACAAGGCCCCGGGGAGCTGTTTTTT.

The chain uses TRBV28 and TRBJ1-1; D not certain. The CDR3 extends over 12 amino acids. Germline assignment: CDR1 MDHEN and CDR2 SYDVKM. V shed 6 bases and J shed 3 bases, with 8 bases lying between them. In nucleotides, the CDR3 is TGTGCCAGCAGGACCCCAGACACTGAAGCTTTCTTT. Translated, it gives CASRTPDTEAFF.

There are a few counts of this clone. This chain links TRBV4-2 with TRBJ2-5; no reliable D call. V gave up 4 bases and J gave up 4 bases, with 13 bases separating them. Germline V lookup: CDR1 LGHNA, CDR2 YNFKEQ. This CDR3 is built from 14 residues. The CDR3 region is CASSPTGGRETQYF. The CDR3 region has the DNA TGTGCCAGCAGCCCCACCGGTGGGCGAGAGACCCAGTACTTC.

In DNA, the CDR3 is TGTGCCAGCAGCTTCCTCGCCGGGTCCAACTATGGCTACACCTTC. This gives the protein CASSFLAGSNYGYTF. The gene calls are TRBV5-4 and TRBJ1-2, with D hard to call. The CDR3 runs 15 residues. Trimming stripped 2 bases from V and 2 bases from J, with 13 bases between. Germline CDR1 reads SGHNT; CDR2 reads YYREEE (reference sequence).

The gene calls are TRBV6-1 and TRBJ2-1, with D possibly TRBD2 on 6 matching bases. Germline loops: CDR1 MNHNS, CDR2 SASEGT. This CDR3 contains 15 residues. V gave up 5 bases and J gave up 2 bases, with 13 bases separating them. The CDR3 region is CASSPTSSTYNEQFF. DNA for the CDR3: TGTGCCAGCAGTCCAACTAGCTCTACCTACAATGAGCAGTTCTTC.

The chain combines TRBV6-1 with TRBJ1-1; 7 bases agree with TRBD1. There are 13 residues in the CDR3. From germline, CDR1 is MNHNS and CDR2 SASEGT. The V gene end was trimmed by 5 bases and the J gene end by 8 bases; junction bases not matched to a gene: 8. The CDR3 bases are TGTGCCAGCAGTCAGGGGGGACCCCGCGAAGCTTTCTTT. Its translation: CASSQGGPREAFF.

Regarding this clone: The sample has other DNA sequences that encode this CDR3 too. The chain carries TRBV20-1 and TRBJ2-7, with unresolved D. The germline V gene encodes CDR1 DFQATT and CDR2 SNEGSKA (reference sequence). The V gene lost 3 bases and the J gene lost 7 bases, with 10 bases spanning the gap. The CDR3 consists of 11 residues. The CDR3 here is CSASRLGEQYF. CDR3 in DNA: TGCAGTGCTAGTAGATTGGGGGAGCAGTACTTC.

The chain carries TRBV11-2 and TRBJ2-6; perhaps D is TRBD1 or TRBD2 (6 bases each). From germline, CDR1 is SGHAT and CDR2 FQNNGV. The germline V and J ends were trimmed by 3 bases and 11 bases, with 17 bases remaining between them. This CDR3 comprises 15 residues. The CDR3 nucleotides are TGTGCCAGCAGCTTCCCCGGGGGCACCTCTTACGTCCTGACTTTC. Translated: CASSFPGGTSYVLTF.

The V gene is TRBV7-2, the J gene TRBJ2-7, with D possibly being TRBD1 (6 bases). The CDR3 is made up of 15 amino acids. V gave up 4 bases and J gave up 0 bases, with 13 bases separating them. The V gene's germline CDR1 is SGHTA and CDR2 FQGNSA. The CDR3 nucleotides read TGTGCCAGCAGCTCACAGGGCCCGAGCTCCTACGAGCAGTACTTC. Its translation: CASSSQGPSSYEQYF.

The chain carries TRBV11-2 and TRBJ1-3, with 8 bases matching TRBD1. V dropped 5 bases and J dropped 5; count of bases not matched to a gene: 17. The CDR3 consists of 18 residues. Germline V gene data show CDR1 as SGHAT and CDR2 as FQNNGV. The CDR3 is CASSRLNQDREGRNTIYF. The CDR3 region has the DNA TGTGCCAGCAGCAGACTTAATCAGGACAGGGAGGGGAGAAACACCATATATTTT.